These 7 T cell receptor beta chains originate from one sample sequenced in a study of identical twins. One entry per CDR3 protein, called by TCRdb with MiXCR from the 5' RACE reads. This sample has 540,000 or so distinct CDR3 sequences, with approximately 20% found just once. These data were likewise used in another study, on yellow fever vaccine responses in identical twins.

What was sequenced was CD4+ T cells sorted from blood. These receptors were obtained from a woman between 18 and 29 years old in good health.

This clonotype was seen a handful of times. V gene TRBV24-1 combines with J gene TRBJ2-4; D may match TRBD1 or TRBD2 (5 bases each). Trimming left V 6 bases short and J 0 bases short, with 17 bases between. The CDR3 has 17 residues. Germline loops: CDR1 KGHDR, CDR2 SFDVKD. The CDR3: CATSSGRGELAKNIQYF. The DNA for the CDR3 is TGTGCCACCAGTTCGGGAAGGGGCGAATTAGCCAAAAACATTCAGTACTTC.

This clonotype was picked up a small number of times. The CDR3 region is CASSADRWTTEAFF. The CDR3 DNA reads TGTGCCAGCAGCGCCGACAGGTGGACCACTGAAGCTTTCTTT. The V and J genes are TRBV3-1 and TRBJ1-1; tentatively, D is TRBD1 (6 bases). V was clipped by 5 bases and J by 4 bases, with 14 bases between them. The CDR3 has 14 residues. From germline, CDR1 is LGHDT and CDR2 YNNKEL (reference sequence).

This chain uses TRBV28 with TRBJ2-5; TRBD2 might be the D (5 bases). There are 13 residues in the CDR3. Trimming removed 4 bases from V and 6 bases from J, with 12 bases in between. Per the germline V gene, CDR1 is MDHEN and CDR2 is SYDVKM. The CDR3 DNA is TGTGCCAGCAGTTCGCGGGCGGGTCAGACCCAGTACTTC. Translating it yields CASSSRAGQTQYF.

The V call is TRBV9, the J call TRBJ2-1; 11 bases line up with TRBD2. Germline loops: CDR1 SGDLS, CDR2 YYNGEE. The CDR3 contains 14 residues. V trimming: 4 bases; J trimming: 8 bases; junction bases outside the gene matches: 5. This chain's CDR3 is CASSRASGGHEQFF. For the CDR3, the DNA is TGTGCCAGCAGCAGGGCTAGCGGGGGGCATGAGCAGTTCTTC.

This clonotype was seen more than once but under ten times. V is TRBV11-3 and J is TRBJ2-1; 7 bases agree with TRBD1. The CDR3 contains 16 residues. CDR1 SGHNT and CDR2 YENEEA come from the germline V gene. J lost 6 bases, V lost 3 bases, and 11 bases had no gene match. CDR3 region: CASSFEGGAEVNEQFF. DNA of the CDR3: TGTGCCAGCAGCTTTGAAGGGGGCGCGGAAGTCAATGAGCAGTTCTTC.

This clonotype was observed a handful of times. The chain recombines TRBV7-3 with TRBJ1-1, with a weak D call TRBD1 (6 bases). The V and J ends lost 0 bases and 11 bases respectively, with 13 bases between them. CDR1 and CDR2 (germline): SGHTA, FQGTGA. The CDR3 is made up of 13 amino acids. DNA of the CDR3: TGTGCCAGCAGCTTAACCGGGACAAAGGAGGCTTTCTTT. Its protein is CASSLTGTKEAFF.

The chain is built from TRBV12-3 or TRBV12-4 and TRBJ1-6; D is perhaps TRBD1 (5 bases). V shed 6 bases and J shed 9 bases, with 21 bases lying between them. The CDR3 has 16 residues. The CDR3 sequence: CASSPISQGLGSPLHF. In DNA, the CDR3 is TGTGCCAGCAGCCCGATTAGTCAGGGCCTTGGTTCACCCCTCCACTTT.